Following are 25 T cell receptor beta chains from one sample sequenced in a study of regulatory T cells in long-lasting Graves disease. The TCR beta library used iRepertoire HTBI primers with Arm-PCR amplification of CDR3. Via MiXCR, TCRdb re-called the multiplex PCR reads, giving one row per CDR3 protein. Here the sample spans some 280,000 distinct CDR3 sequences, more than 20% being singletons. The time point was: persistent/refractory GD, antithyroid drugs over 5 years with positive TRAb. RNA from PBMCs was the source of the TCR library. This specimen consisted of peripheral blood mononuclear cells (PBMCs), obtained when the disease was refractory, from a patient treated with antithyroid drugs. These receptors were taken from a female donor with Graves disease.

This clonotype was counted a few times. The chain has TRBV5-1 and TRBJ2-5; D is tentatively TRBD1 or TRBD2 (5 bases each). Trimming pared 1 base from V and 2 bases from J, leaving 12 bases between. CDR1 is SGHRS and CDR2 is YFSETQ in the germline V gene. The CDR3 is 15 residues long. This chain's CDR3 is CASSLSGRPQETQYF. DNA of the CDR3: TGCGCCAGCAGCTTGTCGGGACGGCCTCAAGAGACCCAGTACTTC. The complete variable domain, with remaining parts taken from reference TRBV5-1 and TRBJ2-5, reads KAGVTQTPRYLIKTRGQQVTLSCSPISGHRSVSWYQQTPGQGLQFLFEYFSETQRNKGNFPGRFSGRQFSNSRSEMNVSTLELGDSALYLCASSLSGRPQETQYFGPGTRLLVL.

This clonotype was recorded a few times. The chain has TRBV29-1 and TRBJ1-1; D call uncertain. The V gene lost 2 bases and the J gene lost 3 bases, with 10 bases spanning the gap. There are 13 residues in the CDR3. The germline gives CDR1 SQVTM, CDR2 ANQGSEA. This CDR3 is CSVERTEYTEAFF. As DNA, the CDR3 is TGCAGCGTTGAACGAACAGAGTACACTGAAGCTTTCTTT.

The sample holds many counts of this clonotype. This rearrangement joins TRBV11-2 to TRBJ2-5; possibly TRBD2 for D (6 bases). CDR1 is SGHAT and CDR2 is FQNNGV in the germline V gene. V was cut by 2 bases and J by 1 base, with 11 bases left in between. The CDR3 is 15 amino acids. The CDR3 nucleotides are TGTGCCAGCAGCTTATCGGGACTGTTCCAAGAGACCCAGTACTTC. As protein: CASSLSGLFQETQYF.

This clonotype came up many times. The CDR3, as DNA: TGTGCCAGCAGCTTGGGAGTTGAGCAGTACTTC. This translates into CASSLGVEQYF. The rearrangement links TRBV11-2 to TRBJ2-7, with D tentatively TRBD2 (5 bases). The CDR3 sequence is 11 residues long. V was trimmed by 3 bases and J by 7 bases, leaving 7 bases between them. Germline V lookup: CDR1 SGHAT, CDR2 FQNNGV.

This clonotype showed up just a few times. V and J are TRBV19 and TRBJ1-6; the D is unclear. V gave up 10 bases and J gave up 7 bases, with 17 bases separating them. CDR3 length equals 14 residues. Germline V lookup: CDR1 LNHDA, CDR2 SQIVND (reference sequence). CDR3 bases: TGTGCCACCAGGACCGGGGTCGAGAATTCACCCCTCCACTTT. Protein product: CATRTGVENSPLHF.

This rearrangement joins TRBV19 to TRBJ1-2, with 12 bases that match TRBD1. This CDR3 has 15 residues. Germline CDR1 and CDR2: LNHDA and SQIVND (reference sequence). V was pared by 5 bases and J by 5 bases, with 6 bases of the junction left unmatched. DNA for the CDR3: TGTGCCAGTAGTCCCGGGACAGGGGGCGGTTATGGCTACACCTTC. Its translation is CASSPGTGGGYGYTF.

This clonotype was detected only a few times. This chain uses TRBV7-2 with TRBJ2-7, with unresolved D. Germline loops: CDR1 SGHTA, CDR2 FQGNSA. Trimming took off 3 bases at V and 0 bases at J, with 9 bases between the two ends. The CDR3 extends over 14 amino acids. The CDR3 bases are TGTGCCAGCAGCTTTAGCCCGAGCTCCTACGAGCAGTACTTC. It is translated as CASSFSPSSYEQYF.

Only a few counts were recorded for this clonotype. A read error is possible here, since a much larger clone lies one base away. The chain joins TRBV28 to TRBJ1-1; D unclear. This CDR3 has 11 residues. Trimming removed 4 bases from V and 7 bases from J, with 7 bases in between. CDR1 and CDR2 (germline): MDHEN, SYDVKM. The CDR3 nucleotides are TGTGCCAGCAGTTCGGACCTTGAAGCTTTCTTT. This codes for CASSSDLEAFF.

DNA for the CDR3: TGTGCCACCAGTGACCCGGGAGAAATCACAGATACGCAGTATTTT. This translates into CATSDPGEITDTQYF. The chain links TRBV24-1 to TRBJ2-3, with D possibly being TRBD2 (6 bases). The CDR3 has 15 residues. The germline V and J ends were trimmed by 4 bases and 2 bases, with 12 bases remaining between them. Germline V gene sequence: CDR1 KGHDR, CDR2 SFDVKD.

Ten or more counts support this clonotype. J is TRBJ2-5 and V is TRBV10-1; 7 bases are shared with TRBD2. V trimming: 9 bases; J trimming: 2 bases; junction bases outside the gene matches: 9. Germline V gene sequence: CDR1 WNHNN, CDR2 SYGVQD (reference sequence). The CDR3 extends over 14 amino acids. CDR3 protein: CARSAGLLQETQYF. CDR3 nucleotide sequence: TGCGCCAGATCAGCGGGACTCCTACAAGAGACCCAGTACTTC.

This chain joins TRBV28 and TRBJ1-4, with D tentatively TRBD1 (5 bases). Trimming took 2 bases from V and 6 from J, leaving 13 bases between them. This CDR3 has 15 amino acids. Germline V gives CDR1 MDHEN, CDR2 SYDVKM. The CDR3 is CASSLMGQGDEKLFF. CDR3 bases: TGTGCCAGCAGTTTAATGGGGCAGGGAGATGAAAAACTGTTTTTT.

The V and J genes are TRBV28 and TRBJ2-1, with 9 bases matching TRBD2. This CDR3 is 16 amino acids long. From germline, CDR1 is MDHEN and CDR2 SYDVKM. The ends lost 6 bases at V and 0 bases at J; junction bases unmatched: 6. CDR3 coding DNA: TGTGCCAGCAGCCCTAGCGGGATGAGCTCCTACAATGAGCAGTTCTTC. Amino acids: CASSPSGMSSYNEQFF.

CDR3 DNA sequence: TGTGCCAGCAGCTTGGCGGCGTTCTCCTACAATGAGCAGTTCTTC. Encoded protein: CASSLAAFSYNEQFF. The genes are TRBV7-9 and TRBJ2-1; D is unclear. In germline, CDR1 is SEHNR, CDR2 FQNEAQ (reference sequence). Between the trimmed V and J ends, which lost 3 bases and 0 bases, there was a span of 9 bases. The CDR3 runs to 15 residues. The full variable domain, rest sourced from reference TRBV7-9 and TRBJ2-1, is DTGVSQNPRHKITKRGQNVTFRCDPISEHNRLYWYRQTLGQGPEFLTYFQNEAQLEKSRLLSDRFSAERPKGSFSTLEIQRTEQGDSAMYLCASSLAAFSYNEQFFGPGTRLTVL.

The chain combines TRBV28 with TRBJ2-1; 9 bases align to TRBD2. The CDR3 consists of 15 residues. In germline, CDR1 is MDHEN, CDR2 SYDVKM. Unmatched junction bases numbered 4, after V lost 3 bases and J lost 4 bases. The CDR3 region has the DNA TGTGCCAGCAGTTTGATGACTAGCGGATACAATGAGCAGTTCTTC. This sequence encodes CASSLMTSGYNEQFF.

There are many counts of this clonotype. The CDR3 protein is CASSWTNTEAFF. The CDR3 nucleotides read TGTGCCAGCAGCTGGACGAACACTGAAGCTTTCTTT. V gene TRBV11-1 combines with J gene TRBJ1-1; D gene unclear. In germline, CDR1 is SGHAT, CDR2 FQDESV (reference sequence). V lost 4 bases to trimming and J lost 1 base, with 4 bases between them. The CDR3 length is 12 residues.

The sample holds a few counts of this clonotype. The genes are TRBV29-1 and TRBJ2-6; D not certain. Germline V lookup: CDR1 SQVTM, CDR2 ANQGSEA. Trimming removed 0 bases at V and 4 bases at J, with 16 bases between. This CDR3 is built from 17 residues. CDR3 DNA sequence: TGCAGCGTTGAAGAAAGGGAAGGGATGAGAGGGGCCAACGTCCTGACTTTC. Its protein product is CSVEEREGMRGANVLTF.

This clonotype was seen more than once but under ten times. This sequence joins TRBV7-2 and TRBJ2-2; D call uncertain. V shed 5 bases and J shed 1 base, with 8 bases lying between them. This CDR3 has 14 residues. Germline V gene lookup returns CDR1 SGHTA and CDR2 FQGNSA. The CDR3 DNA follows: TGTGCCAGCAGCCGTAAGAGGAACACCGGGGAGCTGTTTTTT. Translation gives CASSRKRNTGELFF. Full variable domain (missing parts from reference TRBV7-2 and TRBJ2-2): GAGVSQSPSNKVTEKGKDVELRCDPISGHTALYWYRQSLGQGLEFLIYFQGNSAPDKSGLPSDRFSAERTGGSVSTLTIQRTQQEDSAVYLCASSRKRNTGELFFGEGSRLTVL.

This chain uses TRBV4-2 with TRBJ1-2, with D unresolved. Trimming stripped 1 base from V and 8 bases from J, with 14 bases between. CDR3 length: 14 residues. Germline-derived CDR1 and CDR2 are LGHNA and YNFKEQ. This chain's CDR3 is CASSQADGPEGYTF. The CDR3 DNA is TGTGCCAGCAGCCAAGCCGACGGACCTGAGGGCTACACCTTC.

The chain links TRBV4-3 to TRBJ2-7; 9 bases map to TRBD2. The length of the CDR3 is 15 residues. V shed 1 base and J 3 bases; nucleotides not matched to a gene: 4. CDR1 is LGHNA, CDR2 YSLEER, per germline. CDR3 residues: CASSQGTSAYYEQYF. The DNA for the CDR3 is TGCGCCAGCAGCCAAGGGACTAGCGCGTACTACGAGCAGTACTTC.

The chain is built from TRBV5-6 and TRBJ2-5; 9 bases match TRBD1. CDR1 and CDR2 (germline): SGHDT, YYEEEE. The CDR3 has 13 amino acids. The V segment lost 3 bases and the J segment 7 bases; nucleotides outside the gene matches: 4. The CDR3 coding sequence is TGTGCCAGCAGCTCTGGGACAGGGAGGACCCAGTACTTC. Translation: CASSSGTGRTQYF.

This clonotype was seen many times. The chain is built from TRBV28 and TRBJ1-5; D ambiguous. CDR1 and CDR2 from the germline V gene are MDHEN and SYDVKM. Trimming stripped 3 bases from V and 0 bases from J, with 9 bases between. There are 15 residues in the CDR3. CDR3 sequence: CASSFLRNSNQPQHF. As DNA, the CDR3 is TGTGCCAGCAGTTTTTTGAGAAATAGCAATCAGCCCCAGCATTTT. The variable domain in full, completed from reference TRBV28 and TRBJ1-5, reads DVKVTQSSRYLVKRTGEKVFLECVQDMDHENMFWYRQDPGLGLRLIYFSYDVKMKEKGDIPEGYSVSREKKERFSLILESASTNQTSMYLCASSFLRNSNQPQHFGDGTRLSIL.

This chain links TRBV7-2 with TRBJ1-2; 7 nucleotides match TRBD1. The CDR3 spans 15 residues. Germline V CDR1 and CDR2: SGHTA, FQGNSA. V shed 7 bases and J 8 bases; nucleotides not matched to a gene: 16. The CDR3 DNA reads TGTGCCAGCACCTCCTATGTAGGGGGCGCGGAAGGCTACACCTTC. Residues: CASTSYVGGAEGYTF. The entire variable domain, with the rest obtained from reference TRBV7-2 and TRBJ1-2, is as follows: GAGVSQSPSNKVTEKGKDVELRCDPISGHTALYWYRQSLGQGLEFLIYFQGNSAPDKSGLPSDRFSAERTGGSVSTLTIQRTQQEDSAVYLCASTSYVGGAEGYTFGSGTRLTVV.

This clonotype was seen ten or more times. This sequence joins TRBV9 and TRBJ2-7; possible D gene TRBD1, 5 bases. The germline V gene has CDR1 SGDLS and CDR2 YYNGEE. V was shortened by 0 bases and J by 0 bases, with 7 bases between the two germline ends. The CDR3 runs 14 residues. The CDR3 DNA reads TGTGCCAGCAGCGTAGCTGACAGCTCCTACGAGCAGTACTTC. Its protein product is CASSVADSSYEQYF.

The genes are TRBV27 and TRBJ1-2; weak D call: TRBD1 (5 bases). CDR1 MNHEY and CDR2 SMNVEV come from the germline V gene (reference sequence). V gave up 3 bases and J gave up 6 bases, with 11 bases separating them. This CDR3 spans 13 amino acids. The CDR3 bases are TGTGCCAGCAGTTTTTTATGGGGGGATGGCTACACCTTC. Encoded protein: CASSFLWGDGYTF.

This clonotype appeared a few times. As DNA, the CDR3 is TGTGCCAGCAGGAACAGGGAGCCTAGCGGGACCCCGCAGGCCGAGCAGTACTTC. It codes for CASRNREPSGTPQAEQYF. The chain is built from TRBV6-1 and TRBJ2-7; 9 bases match TRBD2. V trimming: 6 bases; J trimming: 6 bases; junction bases outside the gene matches: 21. This CDR3 region has 18 residues. Germline V lookup: CDR1 MNHNS, CDR2 SASEGT.